This is a list of T cell receptor beta chains from one sample in a study of metastatic and nonmetastatic thyroid tumors. TCRdb reprocessed the PCR reads via MiXCR. The sample lists tens of thousands of clones, around 20% occurring once. Sequencing was carried out using blood. These receptors were collected from a female donor with papillary thyroid cancer or a benign thyroid nodule (not recorded which). Some clones in this sample may be carry-over from other donors' samples. CDR3s include the opening cysteine and the closing phenylalanine or tryptophan. A D gene is named only where the DNA matches it firmly. Size tells how often a clone was seen (once, few, many) or the class of an expanded clone, and some rows leave it out.

V	size	D	J	DNA	CDR3
TRBV20-1	many	TRBD2	TRBJ2-3	TGCAGTGCTAGATCAGTAAGCGGGAGTAACACAGATACGCAGTATTTT	CSARSVSGSNTDTQYF
TRBV6-1	many	-	TRBJ1-4	TGTGCCAGCAGAGGGGCAATAGACGAAAAACTGTTTTTT	CASRGAIDEKLFF
TRBV28	-	TRBD1	TRBJ1-2	TGTGCCAGCACCGACAGGGGGTCGTCTAACTATGGCTACACCTTC	CASTDRGSSNYGYTF
TRBV6-5	medium-sized	-	TRBJ2-7	TGTGCCAGCAGTTACCCCGGGACCTACGAGCAGTACTTC	CASSYPGTYEQYF
TRBV4-2	many	TRBD2	TRBJ2-1	TGTGCCAGCAGCCAAGAGGGGAGCGGGAGGATCCCCTACAATGAGCAGTTCTTC	CASSQEGSGRIPYNEQFF
TRBV6-1	few	-	TRBJ1-2	TGTGCCAGCAATTCTATGGGAGGCTACACCTTC	CASNSMGGYTF
TRBV18	many	-	TRBJ1-5	TGTGCCAGCTCACCACGCCGGGCAGGGGATCAGCCCCAGCATTTT	CASSPRRAGDQPQHF
TRBV28	few	-	TRBJ1-1	TGTGCCAGCAGTTTGATACAGACGAACACTGAAGCTTCCTTT	CASSLIQTNTEASF
TRBV24-1	many	TRBD2	TRBJ2-2	TGTGCCACCAGTGATTCTCCGGGACTAGCGGTATCACCGAACACCGGGGAGCTGTTTTTT	CATSDSPGLAVSPNTGELFF
TRBV10-3	large	-	TRBJ1-2	TGTGCCATCAGTGGGACCCCGGACCATGGCTACACCTTC	CAISGTPDHGYTF
TRBV11-2	-	-	TRBJ2-7	TGTGCCAGCAGCTTAGGATGGTCTACCGTTTCCTACGAGCAGTACTTC	CASSLGWSTVSYEQYF
TRBV20-1	once	TRBD1	TRBJ2-1	TGCAGTGCAATGGGACAGGGGAATTACAATGAGCAGTTCTTC	CSAMGQGNYNEQFF
TRBV2	many	-	TRBJ2-5	TGTGCCAGCAGTGAGATGGACTTCCAGCAGACCCAGTACTTC	CASSEMDFQQTQYF
TRBV20-1	many	TRBD1	TRBJ2-7	TGCAGTGCCAGACAGGGGGGCGGCGAGCAGTACTTC	CSARQGGGEQYF